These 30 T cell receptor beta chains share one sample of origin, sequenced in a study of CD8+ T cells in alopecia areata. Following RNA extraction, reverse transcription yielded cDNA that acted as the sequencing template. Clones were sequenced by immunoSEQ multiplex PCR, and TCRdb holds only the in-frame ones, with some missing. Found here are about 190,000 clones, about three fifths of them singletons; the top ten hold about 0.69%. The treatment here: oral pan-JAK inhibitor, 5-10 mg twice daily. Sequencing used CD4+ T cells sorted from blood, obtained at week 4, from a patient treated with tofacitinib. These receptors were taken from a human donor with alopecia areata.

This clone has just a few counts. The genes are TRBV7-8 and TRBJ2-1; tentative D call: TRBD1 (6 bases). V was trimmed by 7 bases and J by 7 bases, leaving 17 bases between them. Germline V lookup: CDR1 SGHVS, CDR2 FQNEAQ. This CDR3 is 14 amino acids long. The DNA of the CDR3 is TGTGCCAGCACCCTCAACAGGGTCCAGAATGAGCAGTTCTTC. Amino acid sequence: CASTLNRVQNEQFF.

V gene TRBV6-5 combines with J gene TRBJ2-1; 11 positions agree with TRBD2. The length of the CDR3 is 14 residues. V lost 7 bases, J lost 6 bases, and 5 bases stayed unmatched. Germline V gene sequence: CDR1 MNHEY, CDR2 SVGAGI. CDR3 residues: CASKGLAAPNEQFF. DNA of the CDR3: TGTGCCAGCAAGGGACTAGCGGCCCCCAATGAGCAGTTCTTC.

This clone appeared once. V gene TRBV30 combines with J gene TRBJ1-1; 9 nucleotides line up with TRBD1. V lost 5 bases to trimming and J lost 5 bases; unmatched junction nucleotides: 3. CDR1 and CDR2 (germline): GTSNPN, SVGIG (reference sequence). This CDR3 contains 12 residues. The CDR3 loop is CAWGTGLTEAFF. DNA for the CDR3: TGTGCCTGGGGGACAGGGCTAACTGAAGCTTTCTTT.

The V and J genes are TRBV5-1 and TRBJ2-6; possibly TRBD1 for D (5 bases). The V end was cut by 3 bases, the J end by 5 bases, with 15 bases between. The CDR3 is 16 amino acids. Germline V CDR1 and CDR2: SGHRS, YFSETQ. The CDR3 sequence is CASSSTYDSRANVLTF. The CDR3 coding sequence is TGCGCCAGCAGCTCAACATACGACAGCCGGGCCAACGTCCTGACTTTC.

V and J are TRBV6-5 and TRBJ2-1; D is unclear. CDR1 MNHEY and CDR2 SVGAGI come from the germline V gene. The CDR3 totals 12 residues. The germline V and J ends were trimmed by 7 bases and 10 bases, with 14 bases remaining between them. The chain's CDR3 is CASTGERNEQFF. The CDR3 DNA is TGTGCCAGCACGGGCGAGAGGAACGAGCAGTTCTTC.

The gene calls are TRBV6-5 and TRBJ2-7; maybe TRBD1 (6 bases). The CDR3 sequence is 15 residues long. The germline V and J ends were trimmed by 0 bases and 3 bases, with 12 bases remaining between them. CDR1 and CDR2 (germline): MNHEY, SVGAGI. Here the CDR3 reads CASSYSRGGGYEQYF. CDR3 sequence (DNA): TGTGCCAGCAGTTACTCGAGAGGGGGTGGCTACGAGCAGTACTTC.

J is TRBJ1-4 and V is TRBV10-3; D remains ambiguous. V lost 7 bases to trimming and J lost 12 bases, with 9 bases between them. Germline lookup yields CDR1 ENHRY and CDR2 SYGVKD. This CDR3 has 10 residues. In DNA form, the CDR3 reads TGTGCCATCATTGCAAAGGAACTGTTTTTT. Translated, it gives CAIIAKELFF.

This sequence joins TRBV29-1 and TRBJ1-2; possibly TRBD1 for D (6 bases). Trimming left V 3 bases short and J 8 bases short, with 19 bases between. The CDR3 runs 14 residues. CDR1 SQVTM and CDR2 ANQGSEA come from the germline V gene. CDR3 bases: TGCAGCGTTGAGAGGGGGAGCATTACCAGGGGCTACACCTTC. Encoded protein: CSVERGSITRGYTF.

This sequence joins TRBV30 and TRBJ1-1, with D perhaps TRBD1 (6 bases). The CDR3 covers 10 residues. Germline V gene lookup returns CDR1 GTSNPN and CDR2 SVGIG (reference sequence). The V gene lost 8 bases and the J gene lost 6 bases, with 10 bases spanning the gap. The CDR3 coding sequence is TGTGCCGGGGGCCGTTCTGAAGCTTTCTTT. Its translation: CAGGRSEAFF.

This CDR3 is CASSRLRSSYNEQFF. The CDR3 DNA is TGTGCCAGCAGCAGACTCCGGAGCTCCTACAATGAGCAGTTCTTC. This chain links TRBV2 with TRBJ2-1, with unresolved D. V dropped 6 bases and J dropped 0 bases, with 12 bases sitting between them. Germline loops: CDR1 SNHLY, CDR2 FYNNEI. CDR3 length equals 15 residues. The entire variable domain, with the rest obtained from reference TRBV2 and TRBJ2-1, is as follows: EPEVTQTPSHQVTQMGQEVILRCVPISNHLYFYWYRQILGQKVEFLVSFYNNEISEKSEIFDDQFSVERPDGSNFTLKIRSTKLEDSAMYFCASSRLRSSYNEQFFGPGTRLTVL.

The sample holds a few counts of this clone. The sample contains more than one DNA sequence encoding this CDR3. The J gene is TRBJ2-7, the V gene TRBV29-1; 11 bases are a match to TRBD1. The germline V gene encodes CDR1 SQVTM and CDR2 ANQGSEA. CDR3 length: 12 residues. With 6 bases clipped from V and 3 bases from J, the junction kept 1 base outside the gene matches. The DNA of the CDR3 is TGCAGCGTCGGGACAGGGGGCTACGAGCAGTACTTC. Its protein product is CSVGTGGYEQYF.

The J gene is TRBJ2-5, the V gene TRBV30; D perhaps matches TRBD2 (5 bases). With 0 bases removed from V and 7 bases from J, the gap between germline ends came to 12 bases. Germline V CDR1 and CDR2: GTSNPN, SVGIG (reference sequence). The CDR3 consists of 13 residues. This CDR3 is CAWSVQSGGTQYF. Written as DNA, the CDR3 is TGTGCCTGGAGTGTACAGAGCGGAGGGACCCAGTACTTC.

Here the CDR3 reads CASSLVGSMNTEAFF. In nucleotides, the CDR3 is TGCGCCAGCAGCTTGGTTGGGTCTATGAACACTGAAGCTTTCTTT. The rearrangement uses TRBV5-1 and TRBJ1-1; no clear D gene. V dropped 0 bases and J dropped 0 bases, with 9 bases sitting between them. This CDR3 is 15 amino acids long. The V gene's germline CDR1 is SGHRS and CDR2 YFSETQ.

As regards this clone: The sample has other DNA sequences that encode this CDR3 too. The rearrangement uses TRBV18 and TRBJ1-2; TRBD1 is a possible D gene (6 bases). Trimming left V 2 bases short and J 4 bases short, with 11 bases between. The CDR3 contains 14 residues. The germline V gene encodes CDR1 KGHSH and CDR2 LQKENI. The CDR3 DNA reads TGTGCCAGCTCACCAAACAGGGAGGGCTATGGCTACACCTTC. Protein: CASSPNREGYGYTF.

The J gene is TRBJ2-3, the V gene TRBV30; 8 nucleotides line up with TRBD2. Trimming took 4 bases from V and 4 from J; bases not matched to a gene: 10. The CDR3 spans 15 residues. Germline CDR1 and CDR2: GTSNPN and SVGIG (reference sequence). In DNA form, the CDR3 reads TGTGCCTGGATGTGGGCCGTAGCGGGATCAGATACGCAGTATTTT. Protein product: CAWMWAVAGSDTQYF. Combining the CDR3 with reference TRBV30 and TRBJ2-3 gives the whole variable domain SQTIHQWPATLVQPVGSPLSLECTVEGTSNPNLYWYRQAAGRGLQLLFYSVGIGQISSEVPQNLSASRPQDRQFILSSKKLLLSDSGFYLCAWMWAVAGSDTQYFGPGTRLTVL.

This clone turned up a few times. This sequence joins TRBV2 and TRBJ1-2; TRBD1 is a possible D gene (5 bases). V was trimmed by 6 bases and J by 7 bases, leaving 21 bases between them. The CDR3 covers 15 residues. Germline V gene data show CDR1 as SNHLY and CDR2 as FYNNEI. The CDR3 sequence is CASSANRPGTSGYTF. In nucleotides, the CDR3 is TGTGCCAGCAGCGCGAATCGACCCGGGACTTCTGGCTACACCTTC.

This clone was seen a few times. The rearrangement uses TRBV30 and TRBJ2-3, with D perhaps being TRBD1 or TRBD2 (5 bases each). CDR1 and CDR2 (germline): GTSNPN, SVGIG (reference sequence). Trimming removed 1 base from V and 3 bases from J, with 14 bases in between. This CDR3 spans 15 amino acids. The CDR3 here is CAWSGSVRGTDTQYF. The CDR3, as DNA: TGTGCCTGGAGTGGCTCTGTGAGGGGAACAGATACGCAGTATTTT.

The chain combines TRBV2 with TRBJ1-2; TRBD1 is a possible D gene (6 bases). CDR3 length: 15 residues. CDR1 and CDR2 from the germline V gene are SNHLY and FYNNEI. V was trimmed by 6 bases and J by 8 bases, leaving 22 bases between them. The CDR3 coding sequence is TGTGCCAGCAGGGCCGTCGGGGGCAGTTCGCGAGGCTACACCTTC. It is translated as CASRAVGGSSRGYTF.

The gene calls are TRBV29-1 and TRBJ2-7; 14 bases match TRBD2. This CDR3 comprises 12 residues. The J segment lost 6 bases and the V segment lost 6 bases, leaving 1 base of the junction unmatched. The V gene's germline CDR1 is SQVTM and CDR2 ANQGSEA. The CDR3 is CSVGTSGSEQYF. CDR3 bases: TGCAGCGTCGGGACTAGCGGGAGCGAGCAGTACTTC.

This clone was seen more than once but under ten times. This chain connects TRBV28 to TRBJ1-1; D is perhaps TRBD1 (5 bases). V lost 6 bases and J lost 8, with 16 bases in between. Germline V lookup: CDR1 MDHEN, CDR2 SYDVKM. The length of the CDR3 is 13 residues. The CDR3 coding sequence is TGTGCCAGCAGCCCTTACAGGCGAGGAGAAGCTTTCTTT. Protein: CASSPYRRGEAFF.

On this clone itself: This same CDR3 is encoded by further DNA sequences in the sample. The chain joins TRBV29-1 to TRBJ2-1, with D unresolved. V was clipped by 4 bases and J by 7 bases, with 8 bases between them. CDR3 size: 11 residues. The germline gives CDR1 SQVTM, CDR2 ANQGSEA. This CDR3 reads CSVGRVNEQFF. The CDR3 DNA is TGCAGCGTTGGTCGGGTTAATGAGCAGTTCTTC.

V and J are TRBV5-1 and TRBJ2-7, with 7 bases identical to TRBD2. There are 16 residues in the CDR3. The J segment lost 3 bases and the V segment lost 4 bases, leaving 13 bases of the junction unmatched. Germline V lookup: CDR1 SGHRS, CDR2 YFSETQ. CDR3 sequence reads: CASSIRPSGSNYEQYF. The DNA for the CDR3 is TGCGCCAGCAGCATAAGGCCTAGCGGAAGTAACTACGAGCAGTACTTC.

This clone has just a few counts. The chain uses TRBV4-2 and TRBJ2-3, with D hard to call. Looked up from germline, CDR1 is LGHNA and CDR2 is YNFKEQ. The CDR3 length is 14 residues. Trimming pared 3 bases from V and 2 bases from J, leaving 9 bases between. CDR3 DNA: TGTGCCAGCAGCCATGACCAGCACACAGATACGCAGTATTTT. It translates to CASSHDQHTDTQYF.

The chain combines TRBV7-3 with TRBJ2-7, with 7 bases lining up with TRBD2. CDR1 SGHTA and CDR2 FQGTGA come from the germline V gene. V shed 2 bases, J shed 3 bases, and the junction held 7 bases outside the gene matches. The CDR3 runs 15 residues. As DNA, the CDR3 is TGTGCCAGCAGCTTATCCGCTAGCGGCAACTACGAGCAGTACTTC. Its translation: CASSLSASGNYEQYF.

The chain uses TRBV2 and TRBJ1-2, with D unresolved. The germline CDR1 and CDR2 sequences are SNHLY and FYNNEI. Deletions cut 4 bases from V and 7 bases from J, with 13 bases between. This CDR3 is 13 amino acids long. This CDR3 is CASSGTVAGGYTF. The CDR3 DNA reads TGTGCCAGCAGTGGAACCGTTGCCGGTGGCTACACCTTC.

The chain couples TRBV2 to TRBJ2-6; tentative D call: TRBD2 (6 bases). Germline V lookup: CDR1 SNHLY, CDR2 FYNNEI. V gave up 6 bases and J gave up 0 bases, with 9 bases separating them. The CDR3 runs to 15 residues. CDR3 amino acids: CASREGSSGANVLTF. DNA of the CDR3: TGTGCCAGCAGGGAGGGGTCCTCTGGGGCCAACGTCCTGACTTTC.

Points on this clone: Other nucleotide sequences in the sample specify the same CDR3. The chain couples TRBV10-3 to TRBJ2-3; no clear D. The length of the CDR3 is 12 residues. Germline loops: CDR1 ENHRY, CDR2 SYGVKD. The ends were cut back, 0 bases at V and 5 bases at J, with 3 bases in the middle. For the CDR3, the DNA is TGTGCCATCAGTGAGTCTGGAGATACGCAGTATTTT. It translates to CAISESGDTQYF.

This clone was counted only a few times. The CDR3 DNA reads as TGCAGCGTTGATGCCGGGGCCAAAAACATTCAGTACTTC. The encoded protein is CSVDAGAKNIQYF. This chain uses TRBV29-1 with TRBJ2-4; D gene unclear. CDR3 length: 13 amino acids. Trimming took 3 bases from V and 1 from J, leaving 7 bases between them. Germline CDR1 SQVTM, CDR2 ANQGSEA.

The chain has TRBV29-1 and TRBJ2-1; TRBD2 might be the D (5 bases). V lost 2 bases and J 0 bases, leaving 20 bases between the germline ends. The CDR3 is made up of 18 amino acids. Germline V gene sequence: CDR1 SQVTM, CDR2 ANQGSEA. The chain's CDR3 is CSVESEVTTWSSYNEQFF. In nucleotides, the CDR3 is TGCAGCGTTGAATCGGAGGTTACAACCTGGAGCTCCTACAATGAGCAGTTCTTC.

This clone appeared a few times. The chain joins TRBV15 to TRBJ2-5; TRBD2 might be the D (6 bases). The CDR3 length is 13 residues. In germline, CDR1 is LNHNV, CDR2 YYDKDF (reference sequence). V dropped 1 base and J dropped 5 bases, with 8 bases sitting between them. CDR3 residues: CATSRVGGETQYF. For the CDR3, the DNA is TGTGCCACCAGCAGAGTTGGGGGGGAGACCCAGTACTTC.